The 31 T cell receptor beta chains below come from one sample, sequenced in a study of blood T cell repertoires in COVID-19. Assay: immunoSEQ multiplex PCR; the TCRdb copy retains only in-frame clones and omits some. This table holds 110,000 to 150,000 clones, roughly 84% found once. Sequenced sample: peripheral blood. All receptors come from a man between 60 and 75 years old with active or convalescent COVID-19.

V usage is TRBV12-3 or TRBV12-4 and J usage is TRBJ1-2; 11 nucleotides agree with TRBD1. V shed 5 bases, J shed 10 bases, and the junction held 6 bases outside the gene matches. This CDR3 spans 13 amino acids. The CDR3 reads CASSPRTGGDYTF. CDR3 nucleotide sequence: TGTGCCAGCAGTCCTAGGACAGGGGGCGACTACACCTTC.

The V call is TRBV4-3, the J call TRBJ1-1; 7 bases align to TRBD1. CDR3 length equals 15 residues. Per the germline V gene, CDR1 is LGHNA and CDR2 is YSLEER. After removal of 4 bases from V and 4 bases from J, the junction contained 9 bases not matched to a gene. This CDR3 reads CASSLGQGGPTEAFF. DNA for the CDR3: TGCGCCAGCAGCCTTGGGCAGGGGGGTCCCACTGAAGCTTTCTTT.

This chain connects TRBV27 to TRBJ2-3; TRBD2 might be the D (5 bases). The germline V gene encodes CDR1 MNHEY and CDR2 SMNVEV (reference sequence). Trimming stripped 3 bases from V and 6 bases from J, with 10 bases between. The CDR3 consists of 13 residues. In DNA, the CDR3 is TGTGCCAGCAGTTTTTGGGGAGAGGATACGCAGTATTTT. It is translated as CASSFWGEDTQYF.

The J gene is TRBJ2-1, the V gene TRBV6-5; D perhaps matches TRBD2 (5 bases). This CDR3 has 15 residues. Germline values: CDR1 MNHEY, CDR2 SVGAGI. V lost 0 bases, J lost 6 bases, and 12 bases lay in between. Written as DNA, the CDR3 is TGTGCCAGCAGTTACTCTTCTAGCCCGGGCAATGAGCAGTTCTTC. Protein sequence: CASSYSSSPGNEQFF.

The chain couples TRBV29-1 to TRBJ1-2; D is unresolved. This CDR3 spans 14 amino acids. Per the germline V gene, CDR1 is SQVTM and CDR2 is ANQGSEA. V lost 1 base to trimming and J lost 3 bases, with 12 bases between them. The CDR3 DNA sequence: TGCAGCGTTGAAGGGACTGTCGAGCACTATGGCTACACCTTC. This gives the protein CSVEGTVEHYGYTF.

The V and J genes are TRBV5-1 and TRBJ2-7; D is possibly TRBD1 (5 bases). CDR3 length: 13 residues. The V gene lost 2 bases and the J gene lost 4 bases, with 10 bases spanning the gap. Germline CDR1 reads SGHRS; CDR2 reads YFSETQ. CDR3 region: CASSFGSGYEQYV. In DNA, the CDR3 is TGCGCCAGCAGCTTTGGGTCAGGGTACGAGCAGTACGTC.

The CDR3 region has the DNA TGTGCCAGCAGCGACCGGACAGCCAGCTCCTACAATGAGCAGTTCTTC. Its translation is CASSDRTASSYNEQFF. This chain connects TRBV11-3 to TRBJ2-1; D possibly corresponds to TRBD1 (6 bases). The germline V gene encodes CDR1 SGHNT and CDR2 YENEEA. V gave up 5 bases and J gave up 0 bases, with 14 bases separating them. The CDR3 runs 16 residues.

The rearrangement joins TRBV5-1 to TRBJ1-2; TRBD1 matches at 8 bases. The CDR3 has 18 residues. Germline V gene sequence: CDR1 SGHRS, CDR2 YFSETQ. V lost 0 bases, J lost 5 bases, and 15 bases stayed unmatched. In nucleotides, the CDR3 is TGCGCCAGCAGCTTGGCCGAGAATCCGGGACAGGAAAAATATGGCTACACCTTC. It specifies CASSLAENPGQEKYGYTF.

V usage is TRBV9 and J usage is TRBJ2-1, with TRBD2 as a possible D gene (7 bases). This CDR3 region has 15 residues. Germline V gene lookup returns CDR1 SGDLS and CDR2 YYNGEE. V was shortened by 0 bases and J by 6 bases, with 13 bases between the two germline ends. CDR3 protein: CASSVDWRGGNEQFF. CDR3 nucleotide sequence: TGTGCCAGCAGCGTAGATTGGAGGGGGGGCAATGAGCAGTTCTTC.

This chain links TRBV7-2 with TRBJ1-2; D perhaps matches TRBD1 (5 bases). V was cut by 4 bases and J by 3 bases, with 9 bases left in between. Germline lookup yields CDR1 SGHTA and CDR2 FQGNSA. There are 13 residues in the CDR3. CDR3 protein: CASSSDRDYGYTF. CDR3 DNA sequence: TGTGCCAGCAGCTCAGACAGAGACTATGGCTACACCTTC.

This clone was counted between two and nine times. The CDR3 is CASSVGRMYGYTF. As DNA, the CDR3 is TGTGCCAGCAGTGTCGGGAGGATGTATGGCTACACCTTC. The rearrangement uses TRBV12-3 or TRBV12-4 and TRBJ1-2; D remains unclear. The CDR3 loop spans 13 amino acids. V shed 5 bases and J shed 5 bases, with 12 bases lying between them.

The genes are TRBV6-2 or TRBV6-3 and TRBJ1-1; 9 positions agree with TRBD1. V was pared by 6 bases and J by 5 bases, with 4 bases of the junction left unmatched. Germline V gene sequence: CDR1 MNHEY, CDR2 SVGEGT. The CDR3 sequence is 13 residues long. The CDR3 sequence: CASSPGQGTEAFF. CDR3 coding DNA: TGTGCCAGCAGCCCGGGACAGGGAACTGAAGCTTTCTTT.

The chain uses TRBV19 and TRBJ2-1; 12 nucleotides line up with TRBD1. Germline CDR1 and CDR2: LNHDA and SQIVND (reference sequence). The V segment lost 3 bases and the J segment 7 bases; nucleotides outside the gene matches: 10. The CDR3 sequence is 17 residues long. CDR3 bases: TGTGCCAGTAGTATTTCGGGACAGGGGGCGCCGGGTAATGAGCAGTTCTTC. Its translation is CASSISGQGAPGNEQFF.

The J gene is TRBJ1-1, the V gene TRBV7-2, with TRBD1 matching over 9 bases. V lost 1 base, J lost 5 bases, and 8 bases stayed unmatched. The CDR3 is made up of 16 amino acids. CDR1 is SGHTA, CDR2 FQGNSA, per germline. CDR3 sequence reads: CASSLVGQGGGTEAFF. The CDR3 bases are TGTGCCAGCAGCTTAGTGGGACAGGGAGGTGGGACTGAAGCTTTCTTT.

V gene TRBV5-1 combines with J gene TRBJ1-2; TRBD1 might be the D (6 bases). V dropped 4 bases and J dropped 6 bases, with 13 bases sitting between them. Germline CDR1 and CDR2: SGHRS and YFSETQ. This CDR3 has 13 residues. CDR3 DNA: TGCGCCAGCAGCATGACCCAGGGGAATGGCTACACCTTC. It encodes CASSMTQGNGYTF.

This chain uses TRBV7-2 with TRBJ1-3, with D possibly TRBD1 on 6 matching bases. Trimming shortened V by 2 bases and J by 0 bases, and 14 bases separated the two germline ends. Germline lookup yields CDR1 SGHTA and CDR2 FQGNSA. This CDR3 has 17 residues. CDR3: CASSLKAGAGSGNTIYF. CDR3 DNA: TGTGCCAGCAGCTTAAAGGCAGGGGCTGGCTCTGGAAACACCATATATTTT.

This chain joins TRBV7-9 and TRBJ2-1; D call uncertain. Germline assignment: CDR1 SEHNR and CDR2 FQNEAQ (reference sequence). This CDR3 is built from 12 residues. Trimming shortened V by 1 base and J by 10 bases, and 8 bases separated the two germline ends. The CDR3 here is CASSLGWREQFF. The DNA for the CDR3 is TGTGCCAGCAGCTTAGGATGGCGGGAGCAGTTCTTC.

The chain links TRBV15 to TRBJ2-3; no clear D. V dropped 1 base and J dropped 2 bases, with 16 bases sitting between them. This CDR3 spans 17 amino acids. Germline V gives CDR1 LNHNV, CDR2 YYDKDF (reference sequence). In DNA, the CDR3 is TGTGCCACCAGCAGAGGGCGCCCCGAGGCCTCCACAGATACGCAGTATTTT. Amino acid sequence: CATSRGRPEASTDTQYF.

This chain uses TRBV19 with TRBJ1-5; 10 bases agree with TRBD1. The CDR3 length is 14 residues. J gave up 2 bases and V 7 bases, and 2 bases lay outside the gene matches. Germline V gene lookup returns CDR1 LNHDA and CDR2 SQIVND (reference sequence). This CDR3 reads CASTGTGGNQPQHF. CDR3 bases: TGTGCCAGTACAGGGACAGGGGGCAATCAGCCCCAGCATTTT.

This clone occurred a few times. This chain joins TRBV9 and TRBJ1-5, with D possibly being TRBD1 (5 bases). V was pared by 3 bases and J by 2 bases, with 12 bases between. CDR1 and CDR2 from the germline V gene are SGDLS and YYNGEE. CDR3 size: 15 residues. Written as DNA, the CDR3 is TGTGCCAGCAGCGCCCAGGGTTGGGGCAATCAGCCCCAGCATTTT. It codes for CASSAQGWGNQPQHF.

V usage is TRBV6-2 or TRBV6-3 and J usage is TRBJ2-7; 7 nucleotides agree with TRBD2. The CDR3 sequence is 14 residues long. V shed 5 bases, J shed 5 bases, and the junction held 9 bases outside the gene matches. Germline values: CDR1 MNHEY, CDR2 SVGEGT. CDR3 loop: CASSTGTTSNEQYV. DNA for the CDR3: TGTGCCAGCAGTACCGGGACTACTTCCAACGAGCAGTACGTC.

The gene calls are TRBV3-1 (or the pseudogene TRBV3-2) and TRBJ1-1; D remains unclear. With 5 bases removed from V and 10 bases from J, the gap between germline ends came to 14 bases. Looked up from germline, CDR1 is LGHDT and CDR2 is YNNKEL (reference sequence). CDR3 size: 12 residues. The CDR3 here is CASSETRVVAFF. The DNA for the CDR3 is TGTGCCAGCAGCGAAACCCGGGTAGTAGCTTTCTTT.

The rearrangement joins TRBV30 to TRBJ2-7; 8 bases match TRBD1. Germline-derived CDR1 and CDR2 are GTSNPN and SVGIG (reference sequence). The CDR3 runs 13 residues. Trimming at V came to 8 bases and at J to 5 bases, leaving 11 bases not matched to a gene. For the CDR3, the DNA is TGTGCCCCAAGGGACAGGCTTTGCCACGAGCAGTACGTC. It translates to CAPRDRLCHEQYV.

In the case of this clone: Other DNA sequences within the sample encode an identical CDR3. The chain joins TRBV12-3 or TRBV12-4 to TRBJ1-1; no clear D gene. V shed 0 bases and J shed 7 bases, with 6 bases lying between them. The CDR3 has 12 amino acids. CDR3 loop: CASSLAAGEAFF. The CDR3 DNA sequence: TGTGCCAGCAGTTTAGCCGCCGGTGAAGCTTTCTTT.

V and J are TRBV7-9 and TRBJ1-2; a possible D gene is TRBD1 (5 bases). Germline CDR1 is SEHNR and CDR2 is FQNEAQ (reference sequence). This CDR3 comprises 13 residues. V shed 5 bases and J shed 6 bases, with 13 bases lying between them. The CDR3 nucleotides read TGTGCCAGCAGCACGCAGGGTATCGATGGCTACACCTTC. It is translated as CASSTQGIDGYTF.

The chain employs TRBV4-3 and TRBJ1-4; a weak D match, TRBD1 (5 bases). The CDR3 totals 15 residues. V dropped 2 bases and J dropped 7 bases, with 14 bases sitting between them. Germline assignment: CDR1 LGHNA and CDR2 YSLEER. Here the CDR3 reads CASSQTQGLGEKLFF. The CDR3 coding sequence is TGCGCCAGCAGCCAAACCCAGGGCCTCGGTGAAAAACTGTTTTTT.

V gene TRBV10-3 combines with J gene TRBJ2-7; possible D gene TRBD2, 7 bases. The germline CDR1 and CDR2 sequences are ENHRY and SYGVKD. The V end lost 8 bases, the J end lost 0 bases, and 14 bases lay between the germline ends. The CDR3 runs to 14 residues. CDR3 amino acids: CAIARGPRSYEQYF. As DNA, the CDR3 is TGTGCCATCGCGCGGGGGCCCCGCTCCTACGAGCAGTACTTC.

The chain uses TRBV19 and TRBJ1-5; TRBD1 matches 7 bases. The CDR3 is made up of 14 amino acids. V lost 3 bases and J lost 7; bases outside the gene matches: 6. The germline CDR1 and CDR2 sequences are LNHDA and SQIVND (reference sequence). The CDR3 coding sequence is TGTGCCAGTAGTATGCGACAGGGATGGCAGCCCCAGCATTTT. It specifies CASSMRQGWQPQHF.

CDR3 protein: CAWSEEQGWVNEQYV. The CDR3 DNA is TGTGCCTGGAGTGAGGAACAGGGTTGGGTTAACGAGCAGTACGTC. V usage is TRBV30 and J usage is TRBJ2-7; D may be TRBD1 (6 bases). There are 15 residues in the CDR3. Trimming took 1 base from V and 5 from J, leaving 18 bases between them. Per germline, CDR1 GTSNPN and CDR2 SVGIG (reference sequence).

J is TRBJ1-2 and V is TRBV30; D unclear. Per germline, CDR1 GTSNPN and CDR2 SVGIG (reference sequence). The V end lost 2 bases, the J end lost 4 bases, and 11 bases lay between the germline ends. The CDR3 totals 13 residues. CDR3 loop: CAWSLPLSYGYTF. Here the CDR3 DNA reads TGTGCCTGGAGTCTACCTTTATCCTATGGCTACACCTTC.

This clone was detected a few times. Other DNA sequences in this specimen translate into the identical CDR3. V is TRBV27 and J is TRBJ2-3; 7 positions agree with TRBD1. The V gene end was trimmed by 2 bases and the J gene end by 0 bases; junction bases not matched to a gene: 2. The CDR3 is made up of 15 amino acids. Germline CDR1 MNHEY, CDR2 SMNVEV (reference sequence). Here the CDR3 reads CASSLRGQSTDTQYF. Here the CDR3 DNA reads TGTGCCAGCAGTTTAAGGGGACAGAGCACAGATACGCAGTATTTT.